By share, the clone carrying this T cell receptor (delta chain) counts as medium-sized. TCRdb reapplied CATT to the reads. The table has about 5,400 delta-chain clones, less than 20% seen once. The sample belongs to a study of gamma-delta chains in newborns, infants, children. Study summary: Innate gammadelta T cells reportedly expand polyclonally right after birth, driven by microbial exposure, per the title.

The sample taken for sequencing was blood. This clonotype was sampled from a child who was a newborn, infant or young child, either healthy, febrile or measles-vaccinated (not recorded which).

For the CDR3, the DNA is TGTGCCTGTGACATACTGGGGGATTTCTGGGACACCCGACAGATGTTTTTC. Protein: CACDILGDFWDTRQMFF. The rearrangement joins TRDV2 to TRDJ3; 10 bases match TRDD3. Trimming cost V 2 bases and J 3 bases; bases outside gene matches: 3. Germline values: CDR1 GEAIGNYY, CDR2 EKD. This CDR3 has 17 residues.